The present TCR beta chain was sequenced within a study of T cell responses to AZD1222 COVID-19 vaccine. General study findings and limits: All repertoire sampling was performed exclusively after the peak T cell response. Among spike-specific TCRs, nearly half reportedly target unmutated variant regions. The study found Spike-specific TCR breadth and depth rose after two AZD1222 doses.

In the case of this clone: Its antigen is as yet unknown. The same CDR3 arises from other DNA sequences in this sample as well.

The CDR3 length is 14 residues. The J segment lost 6 bases and the V segment lost 4 bases, leaving 6 bases of the junction unmatched. Germline V gene lookup returns CDR1 SGHRS and CDR2 YFSETQ. Sequenced by immunoSEQ multiplex PCR; TCRdb stores in-frame clones only, minus some. The repertoire holds 200,000 to 300,000 clones, with 93% as singletons. The clonotype originates from an adult in good health. The rearrangement joins TRBV5-1 to TRBJ1-5; 8 bases agree with TRBD1. Sequences were derived from peripheral blood, sampled on day 0 of AZD1222 vaccination. The CDR3 here is CASSTGQGGQPQHF. The CDR3 DNA sequence: TGCGCCAGCAGCACCGGACAGGGAGGTCAGCCCCAGCATTTT.